The 19 T cell receptor beta chains below were found in one sample sequenced in a study of cytomegalovirus exposure and HLA in healthy donors. The PCR employed 60 Vbeta primers together with 13 Jbeta primers. Assay used: immunoSEQ multiplex PCR; TCRdb lists only in-frame clones, some missing. The listing records about 120,000 clones. The sequenced sample was PBMCs. These TCRs come from a woman aged 40 to 50 in good health and CMV-seropositive.

This sequence joins TRBV30 and TRBJ1-3, with D unclear. The CDR3 contains 13 residues. V was shortened by 5 bases and J by 1 base, with 9 bases between the two germline ends. Germline CDR1 and CDR2: GTSNPN and SVGIG (reference sequence). CDR3 in amino acids: CAWGAESGNTIYF. The DNA of the CDR3 is TGTGCCTGGGGAGCCGAATCTGGAAACACCATATATTTT.

The chain combines TRBV7-2 with TRBJ1-1, with D possibly matching TRBD1 (5 bases). This CDR3 is 15 amino acids long. The germline gives CDR1 SGHTA, CDR2 FQGNSA. The germline V and J ends were trimmed by 0 bases and 4 bases, with 12 bases remaining between them. The CDR3 DNA is TGTGCCAGCAGCTTAGCCGACAGCCGCGGCACTGAAGCTTTCTTT. Amino acids: CASSLADSRGTEAFF.

This rearrangement joins TRBV23-1 to TRBJ2-7; D may be TRBD1 (6 bases). TRBV23-1 is treated as an ORF (open reading frame) with a function not yet certain. With 6 bases removed from V and 2 bases from J, the gap between germline ends came to 14 bases. CDR3 size: 14 residues. The CDR3 reads CASSMGDKTYEQYF. Written as DNA, the CDR3 is TGCGCCAGCAGCATGGGGGACAAGACCTACGAGCAGTACTTC.

The chain uses TRBV7-2 and TRBJ2-1, with TRBD2 as a possible D gene (6 bases). V gave up 1 base and J gave up 10 bases, with 20 bases separating them. Looked up from germline, CDR1 is SGHTA and CDR2 is FQGNSA. This CDR3 has 16 residues. The CDR3: CASSLVRRVWDNEQFF. The CDR3, as DNA: TGTGCCAGCAGCTTAGTACGGAGGGTGTGGGATAACGAGCAGTTCTTC.

Written as DNA, the CDR3 is TGCGCCAGCAGCCTCCCCGGGACACCGTTTTTCAATGAGCAGTTCTTC. Its translation is CASSLPGTPFFNEQFF. The chain recombines TRBV4-1 with TRBJ2-1, with TRBD1 as a possible D gene (6 bases). The V gene lost 4 bases and the J gene lost 6 bases, with 19 bases spanning the gap. The CDR3 length is 16 residues. From germline, CDR1 is MGHRA and CDR2 YSYEKL.

V and J are TRBV5-8 and TRBJ2-1; 9 bases map to TRBD2. CDR1 SGHTS and CDR2 YDEGEE come from the germline V gene. The CDR3 loop spans 16 amino acids. With V trimmed by 0 bases and J by 8 bases, 9 bases remained unmatched. CDR3 coding DNA: TGTGCCAGCAGCTTGGAGGGCGGGAGGGCCGTATATGAGCAGTTCTTC. It specifies CASSLEGGRAVYEQFF.

The chain uses TRBV5-6 and TRBJ1-6; weak D call: TRBD1 (6 bases). CDR1 and CDR2 from the germline V gene are SGHDT and YYEEEE. The CDR3 loop spans 15 amino acids. V lost 2 bases to trimming and J lost 7 bases, with 13 bases between them. For the CDR3, the DNA is TGTGCCAGCAGCTTATCCGGGACACCAAATTCACCCCTCCACTTT. As protein: CASSLSGTPNSPLHF.

The chain uses TRBV5-1 and TRBJ2-5; TRBD2 might be the D (7 bases). The assigned J gene may be wrong: the sequence end matches TRBJ2-7 better. Germline lookup yields CDR1 SGHRS and CDR2 YFSETQ. This CDR3 region has 14 residues. CDR3 sequence (DNA): TGCGCCAGCAGCTTAGGGCGGGGGCGTAACGAGCAGTACTTC. Translation: CASSLGRGRNEQYF.

The chain is built from TRBV28 and TRBJ1-6, with 7 bases that match TRBD1. Germline lookup yields CDR1 MDHEN and CDR2 SYDVKM. After removal of 6 bases from V and 7 bases from J, the junction contained 9 bases not matched to a gene. The CDR3 spans 15 residues. Written as DNA, the CDR3 is TGTGCCAGCAGCCCTGGAGACAGGGACAATTCACCCCTCCACTTT. Residues: CASSPGDRDNSPLHF.

This sequence joins TRBV29-1 and TRBJ1-1, with TRBD1 matching over 9 bases. Germline CDR1 SQVTM, CDR2 ANQGSEA. The CDR3 sequence is 11 residues long. Unmatched junction bases numbered 4, after V lost 6 bases and J lost 8 bases. CDR3 bases: TGCAGCGTGTACAGGGGGCGGGAAGCTTTCTTT. This encodes CSVYRGREAFF.

The chain recombines TRBV10-2 with TRBJ2-7, with TRBD2 as a possible D gene (5 bases). Per germline, CDR1 WSHSY and CDR2 SAAADI. Trimming stripped 5 bases from V and 2 bases from J, with 13 bases between. The CDR3 contains 14 residues. The CDR3 region is CASSPGLGPYEQYF. In DNA form, the CDR3 reads TGCGCCAGCAGTCCCGGACTGGGCCCCTACGAGCAGTACTTC.

V usage is TRBV27 and J usage is TRBJ2-7; weak D call: TRBD2 (6 bases). The CDR3 has 14 residues. From germline, CDR1 is MNHEY and CDR2 SMNVEV (reference sequence). V shed 5 bases and J shed 7 bases, with 18 bases lying between them. CDR3 region: CASSQSGLGVEQYF. As DNA, the CDR3 is TGTGCCAGCAGTCAAAGCGGGCTGGGCGTGGAGCAGTACTTC.

The rearrangement uses TRBV5-1 and TRBJ2-1, with D possibly matching TRBD2 (6 bases). This CDR3 has 15 amino acids. Trimming removed 0 bases at V and 6 bases at J, with 13 bases between. Germline CDR1 and CDR2: SGHRS and YFSETQ. For the CDR3, the DNA is TGCGCCAGCAGCTTGGGCGGGGTACGGGTCAATGAGCAGTTCTTC. It encodes CASSLGGVRVNEQFF. Complete variable domain (other parts from reference TRBV5-1 and TRBJ2-1): KAGVTQTPRYLIKTRGQQVTLSCSPISGHRSVSWYQQTPGQGLQFLFEYFSETQRNKGNFPGRFSGRQFSNSRSEMNVSTLELGDSALYLCASSLGGVRVNEQFFGPGTRLTVL.

This chain connects TRBV19 to TRBJ2-3; 10 nucleotides line up with TRBD2. The CDR3 covers 16 residues. V lost 1 base and J lost 9; bases outside the gene matches: 10. CDR1 is LNHDA, CDR2 SQIVND, per germline (reference sequence). The CDR3 bases are TGTGCCAGTAGTATAGGAACTAGCGGGAAACTGGGCACGCAGTATTTT. This gives the protein CASSIGTSGKLGTQYF.

This CDR3 is CASSLVGLPLNNSPLHF. CDR3 DNA: TGCGCCAGCAGCTTGGTGGGCTTACCCCTAAATAATTCACCCCTCCACTTT. The rearrangement joins TRBV5-1 to TRBJ1-6; no firm D call. Germline V CDR1 and CDR2: SGHRS, YFSETQ. V was cut by 0 bases and J by 5 bases, with 15 bases left in between. CDR3 size: 17 residues.

V and J are TRBV28 and TRBJ1-2, with a tentative D call TRBD1 (6 bases). Germline V gene sequence: CDR1 MDHEN, CDR2 SYDVKM. Trimming shortened V by 7 bases and J by 3 bases, and 21 bases separated the two germline ends. The CDR3 length is 16 residues. The CDR3 here is CASTLSRRQAHYGYTF. CDR3 nucleotide sequence: TGTGCCAGCACCCTCTCGAGGAGACAGGCACACTATGGCTACACCTTC.

This chain connects TRBV2 to TRBJ2-1; TRBD1 aligns across 10 bases. V shed 7 bases, J shed 6 bases, and the junction held 6 bases outside the gene matches. The CDR3 spans 14 residues. Germline CDR1 reads SNHLY; CDR2 reads FYNNEI. The CDR3: CASIEDRGVNEQFF. The DNA of the CDR3 is TGTGCCAGCATAGAGGACAGGGGGGTCAATGAGCAGTTCTTC.

The chain carries TRBV18 and TRBJ1-1, with 8 bases identical to TRBD1. CDR1 is KGHSH and CDR2 is LQKENI in the germline V gene. This CDR3 has 13 amino acids. J gave up 1 base and V 8 bases, and 3 bases lay outside the gene matches. The CDR3 spells CASQTGANTEAFF. In DNA form, the CDR3 reads TGTGCCAGCCAGACAGGGGCGAACACTGAAGCTTTCTTT.

The chain is built from TRBV27 and TRBJ1-1; D may be TRBD1 (5 bases). Germline assignment: CDR1 MNHEY and CDR2 SMNVEV (reference sequence). V was trimmed by 6 bases and J by 6 bases, leaving 14 bases between them. This CDR3 is built from 13 residues. The CDR3 nucleotides are TGTGCCAGCAGAGTGGGGACTTATGCTGAAGCTTTCTTT. This gives the protein CASRVGTYAEAFF.